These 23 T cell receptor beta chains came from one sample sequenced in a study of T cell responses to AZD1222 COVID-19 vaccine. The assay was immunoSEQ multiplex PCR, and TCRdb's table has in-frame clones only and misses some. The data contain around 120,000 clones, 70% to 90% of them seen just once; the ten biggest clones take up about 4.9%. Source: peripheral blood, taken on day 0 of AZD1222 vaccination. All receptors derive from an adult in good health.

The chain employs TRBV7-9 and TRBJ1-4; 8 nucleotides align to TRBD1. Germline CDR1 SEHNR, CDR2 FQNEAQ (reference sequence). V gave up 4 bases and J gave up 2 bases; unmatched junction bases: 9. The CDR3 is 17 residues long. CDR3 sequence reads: CASSSPRGQGTNEKLFF. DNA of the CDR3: TGTGCCAGCAGCTCCCCCAGGGGGCAGGGTACTAATGAAAAACTGTTTTTT.

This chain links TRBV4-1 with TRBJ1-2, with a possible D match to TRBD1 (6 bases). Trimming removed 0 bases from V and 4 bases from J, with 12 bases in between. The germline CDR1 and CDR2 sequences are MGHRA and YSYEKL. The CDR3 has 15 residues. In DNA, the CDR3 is TGCGCCAGCAGCCAAGAGCGGGGGGCCCTCTATGGCTACACCTTC. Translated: CASSQERGALYGYTF.

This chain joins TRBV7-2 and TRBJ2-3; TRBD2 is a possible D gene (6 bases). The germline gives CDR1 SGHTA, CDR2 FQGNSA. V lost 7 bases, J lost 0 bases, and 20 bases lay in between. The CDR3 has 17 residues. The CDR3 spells CASTPRNSGGSTDTQYF. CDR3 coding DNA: TGTGCCAGCACCCCAAGGAATAGCGGTGGGAGCACAGATACGCAGTATTTT.

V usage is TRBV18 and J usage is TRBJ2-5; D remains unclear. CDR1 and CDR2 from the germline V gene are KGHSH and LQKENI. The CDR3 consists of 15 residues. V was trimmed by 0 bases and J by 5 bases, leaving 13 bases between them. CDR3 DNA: TGTGCCAGCTCACCACCAGATGGCTGGGCGGAGACCCAGTACTTC. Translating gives CASSPPDGWAETQYF.

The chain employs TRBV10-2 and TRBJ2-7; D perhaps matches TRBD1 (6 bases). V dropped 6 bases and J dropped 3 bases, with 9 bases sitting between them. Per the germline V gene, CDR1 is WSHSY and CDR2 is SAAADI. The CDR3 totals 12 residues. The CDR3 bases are TGCGCCAGCAGCGGGACAAACTACGAGCAGTACTTC. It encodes CASSGTNYEQYF.

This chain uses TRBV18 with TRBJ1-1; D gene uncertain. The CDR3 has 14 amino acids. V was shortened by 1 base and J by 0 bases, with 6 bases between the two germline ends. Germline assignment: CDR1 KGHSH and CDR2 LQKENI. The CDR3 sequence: CASSPLTVNTEAFF. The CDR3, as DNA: TGTGCCAGCTCACCACTGACGGTGAACACTGAAGCTTTCTTT.

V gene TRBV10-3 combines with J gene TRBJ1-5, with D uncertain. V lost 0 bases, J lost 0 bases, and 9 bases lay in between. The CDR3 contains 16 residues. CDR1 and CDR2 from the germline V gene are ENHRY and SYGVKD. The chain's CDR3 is CAISESGGISNQPQHF. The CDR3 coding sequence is TGTGCCATCAGTGAGTCGGGCGGGATTAGCAATCAGCCCCAGCATTTT.

In DNA, the CDR3 is TGTGCCAGCAGAGATAGCGGGGGGCCCTACAATGAGCAGTTCTTC. Its protein is CASRDSGGPYNEQFF. The chain employs TRBV2 and TRBJ2-1, with 10 bases that match TRBD2. The V and J ends lost 6 bases and 2 bases, in that order; junction bases with no gene match: 4. CDR1 and CDR2 (germline): SNHLY, FYNNEI. The CDR3 runs 15 residues.

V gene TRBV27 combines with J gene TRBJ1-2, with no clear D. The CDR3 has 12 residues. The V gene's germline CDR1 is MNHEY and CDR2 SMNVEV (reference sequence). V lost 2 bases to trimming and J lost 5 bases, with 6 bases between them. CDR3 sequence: CASSLNGYGYTF. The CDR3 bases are TGTGCCAGCAGTTTAAACGGTTATGGCTACACCTTC.

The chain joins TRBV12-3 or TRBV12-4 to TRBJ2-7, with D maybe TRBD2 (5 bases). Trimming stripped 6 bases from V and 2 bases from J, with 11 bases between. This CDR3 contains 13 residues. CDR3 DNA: TGTGCCAGCAGCCGGACTGAGACCTACGAGCAGTACTTC. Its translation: CASSRTETYEQYF.

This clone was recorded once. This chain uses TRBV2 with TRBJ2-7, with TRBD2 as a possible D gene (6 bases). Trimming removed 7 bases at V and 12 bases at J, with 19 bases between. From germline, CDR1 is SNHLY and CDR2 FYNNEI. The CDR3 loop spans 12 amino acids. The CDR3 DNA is TGTGCCAGCATGGGAGAGGACTATACGGGGTACTTC. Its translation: CASMGEDYTGYF.

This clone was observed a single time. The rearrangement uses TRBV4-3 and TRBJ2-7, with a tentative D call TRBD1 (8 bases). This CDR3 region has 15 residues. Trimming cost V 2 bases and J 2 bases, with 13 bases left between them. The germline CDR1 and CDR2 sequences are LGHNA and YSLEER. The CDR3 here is CASSQHRGGTYEQYF. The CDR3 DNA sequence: TGCGCCAGCAGCCAACACAGGGGGGGAACCTACGAGCAGTACTTC.

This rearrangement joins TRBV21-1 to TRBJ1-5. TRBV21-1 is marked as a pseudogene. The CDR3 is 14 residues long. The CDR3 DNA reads TGTGCCAGCAGCAAAGACATTATGGATGAGCCCCAGCATTTT. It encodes CASSKDIMDEPQHF.

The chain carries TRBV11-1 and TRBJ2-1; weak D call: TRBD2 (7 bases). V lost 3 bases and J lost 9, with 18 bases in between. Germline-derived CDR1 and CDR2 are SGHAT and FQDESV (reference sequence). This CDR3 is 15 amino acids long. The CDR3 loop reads CASSFVAGAYSEQFF. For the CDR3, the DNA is TGTGCCAGCAGCTTTGTTGCGGGGGCCTATAGTGAGCAGTTCTTC. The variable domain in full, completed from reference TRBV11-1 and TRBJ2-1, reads EAEVAQSPRYKITEKSQAVAFWCDPISGHATLYWYRQILGQGPELLVQFQDESVVDDSQLPKDRFSAERLKGVDSTLKIQPAELGDSAMYLCASSFVAGAYSEQFFGPGTRLTVL.

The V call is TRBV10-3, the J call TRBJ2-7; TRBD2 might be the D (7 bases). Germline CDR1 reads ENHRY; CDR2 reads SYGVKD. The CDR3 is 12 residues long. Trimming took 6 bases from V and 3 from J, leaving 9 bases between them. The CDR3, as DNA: TGTGCCATCAGAGGGGGGGGCTACGAGCAGTACTTC. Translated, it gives CAIRGGGYEQYF.

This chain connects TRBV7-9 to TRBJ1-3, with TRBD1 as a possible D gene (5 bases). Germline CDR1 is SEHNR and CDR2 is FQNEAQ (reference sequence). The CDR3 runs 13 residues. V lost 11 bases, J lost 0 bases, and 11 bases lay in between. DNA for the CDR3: TGTGCCGGTCTGGGGACCTCTGGAAACACCATATATTTT. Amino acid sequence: CAGLGTSGNTIYF. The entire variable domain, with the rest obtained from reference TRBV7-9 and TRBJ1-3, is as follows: DTGVSQNPRHKITKRGQNVTFRCDPISEHNRLYWYRQTLGQGPEFLTYFQNEAQLEKSRLLSDRFSAERPKGSFSTLEIQRTEQGDSAMYLCAGLGTSGNTIYFGEGSWLTVV.

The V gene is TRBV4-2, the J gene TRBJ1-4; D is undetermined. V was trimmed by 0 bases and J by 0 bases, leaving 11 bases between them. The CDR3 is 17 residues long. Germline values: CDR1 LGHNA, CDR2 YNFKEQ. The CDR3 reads CASSQEEGPATNEKLFF. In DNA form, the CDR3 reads TGTGCCAGCAGCCAAGAGGAGGGCCCTGCAACTAATGAAAAACTGTTTTTT.

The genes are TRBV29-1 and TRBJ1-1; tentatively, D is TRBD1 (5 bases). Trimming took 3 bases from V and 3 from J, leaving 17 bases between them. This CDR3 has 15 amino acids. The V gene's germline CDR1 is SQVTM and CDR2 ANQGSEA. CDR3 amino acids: CSVEGGAGLDTEAFF. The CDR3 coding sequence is TGCAGCGTTGAGGGCGGGGCGGGGCTGGACACTGAAGCTTTCTTT.

The CDR3 nucleotides are TGTGCCAGCAGTATCTCACTAGCCTACGAGCAGTACTTC. This codes for CASSISLAYEQYF. The chain joins TRBV27 to TRBJ2-7, with D perhaps matching TRBD2 (5 bases). The V and J ends lost 5 bases and 2 bases respectively, with 10 bases between them. This CDR3 is built from 13 residues. CDR1 and CDR2 (germline): MNHEY, SMNVEV (reference sequence).

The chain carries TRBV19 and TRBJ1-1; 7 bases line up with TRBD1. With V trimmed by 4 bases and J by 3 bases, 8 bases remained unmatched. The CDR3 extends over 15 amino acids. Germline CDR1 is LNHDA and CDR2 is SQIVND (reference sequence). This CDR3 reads CASSTYRGADTEAFF. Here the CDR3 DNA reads TGTGCCAGTAGTACGTACAGGGGCGCCGACACTGAAGCTTTCTTT.

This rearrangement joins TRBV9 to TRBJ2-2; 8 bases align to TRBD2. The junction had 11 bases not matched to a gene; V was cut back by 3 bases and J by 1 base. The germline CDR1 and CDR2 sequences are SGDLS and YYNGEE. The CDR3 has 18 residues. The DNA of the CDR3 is TGTGCCAGCAGCGACTCGAGGAGCGGGGGCGAGAACACCGGGGAGCTGTTTTTT. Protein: CASSDSRSGGENTGELFF.

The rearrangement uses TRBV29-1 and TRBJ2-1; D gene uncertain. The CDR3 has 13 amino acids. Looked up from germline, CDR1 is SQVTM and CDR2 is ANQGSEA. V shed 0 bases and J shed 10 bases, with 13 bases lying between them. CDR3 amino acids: CSVEDLGRWEQFF. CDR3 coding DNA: TGCAGCGTTGAAGATCTAGGACGTTGGGAGCAGTTCTTC.

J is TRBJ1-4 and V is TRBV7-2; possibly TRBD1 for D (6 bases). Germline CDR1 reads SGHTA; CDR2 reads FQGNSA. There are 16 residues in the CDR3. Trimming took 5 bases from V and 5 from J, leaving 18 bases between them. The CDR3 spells CASSLRRSGGNEKLFF. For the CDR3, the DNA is TGTGCCAGCAGCCTTAGGAGGTCGGGGGGCAATGAAAAACTGTTTTTT.